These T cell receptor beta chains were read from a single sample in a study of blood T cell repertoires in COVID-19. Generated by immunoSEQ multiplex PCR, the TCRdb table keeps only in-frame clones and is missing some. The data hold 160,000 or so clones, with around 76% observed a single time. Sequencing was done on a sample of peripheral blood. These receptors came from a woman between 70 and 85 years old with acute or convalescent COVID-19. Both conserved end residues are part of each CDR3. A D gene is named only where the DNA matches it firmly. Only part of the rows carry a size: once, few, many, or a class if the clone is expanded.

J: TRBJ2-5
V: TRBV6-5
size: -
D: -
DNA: TGTGCCAGCACACGGGAACTACAAGAGACCCAGTACTTC
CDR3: CASTRELQETQYF

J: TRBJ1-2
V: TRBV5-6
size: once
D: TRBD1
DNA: TGTGCCAGCAGCTTGGGGGCTGTGGGACAGGGCTTTTATGGCTACACCTTC
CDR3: CASSLGAVGQGFYGYTF

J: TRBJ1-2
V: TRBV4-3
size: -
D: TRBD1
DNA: TGCGCCAGCGGCAGACAGGGGAGGGCTAACTATGGCTACACCTTC
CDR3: CASGRQGRANYGYTF

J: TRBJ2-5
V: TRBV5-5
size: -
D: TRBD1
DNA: TGTGCCAGCAGCACCCGGACAGGGGGTGGGGAGACCCAGTACTTC
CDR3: CASSTRTGGGETQYF

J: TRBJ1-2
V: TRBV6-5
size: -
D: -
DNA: TGTGCCAGCACCCCCCGGGAGGGAGATGGCTACACCTTC
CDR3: CASTPREGDGYTF

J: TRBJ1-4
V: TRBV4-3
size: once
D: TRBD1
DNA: TGCGCCAGCAGCCAAGAGTTTGTCAGGGGGCGCGGAACTAATGAAAAACTGTTTTTT
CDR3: CASSQEFVRGRGTNEKLFF

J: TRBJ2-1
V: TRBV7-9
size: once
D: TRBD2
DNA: TGTGCCAGCAGCATGGGACTAGCGGGATTGGTGGAGCAGTTCTTC
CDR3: CASSMGLAGLVEQFF

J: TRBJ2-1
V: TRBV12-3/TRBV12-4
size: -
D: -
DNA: TGTGCCAGCAGTTCACAGGGAGTCAATGAGCAGTTCTTC
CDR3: CASSSQGVNEQFF

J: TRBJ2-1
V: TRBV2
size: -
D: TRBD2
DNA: TGTGCCAGCAGTCCTCTTAGCGGGGGGCTGGGGTACAATGAGCAGTTCTTC
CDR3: CASSPLSGGLGYNEQFF

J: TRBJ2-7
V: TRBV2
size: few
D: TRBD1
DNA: TGTGCCAGCAGATCGACAGGGGTCTTCGAGCAGTACTTC
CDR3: CASRSTGVFEQYF

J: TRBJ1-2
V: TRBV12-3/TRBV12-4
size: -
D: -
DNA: TGTGCCAGCAGTTTCGGGGCTAACTATGGCTACACCTTC
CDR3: CASSFGANYGYTF

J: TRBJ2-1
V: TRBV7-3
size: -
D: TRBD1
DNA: TGTGCCAGCAGCTTAGGGGACAGGGTGGGCAATGAGCAGTTCTTC
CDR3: CASSLGDRVGNEQFF

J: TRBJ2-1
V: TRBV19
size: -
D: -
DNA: TGTGCCAGTAATATACCGGGACTTCACAATGAGCAGTTCTTC
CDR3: CASNIPGLHNEQFF

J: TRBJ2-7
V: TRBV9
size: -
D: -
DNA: TGTGCCAGCAGCCCCAGGGGTAGCCCCTACGAGCAGTACTTC
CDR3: CASSPRGSPYEQYF

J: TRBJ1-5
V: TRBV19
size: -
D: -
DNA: TGTGCCAGTAACACAGGGTTGGATCAGCCCCAGCATTTT
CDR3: CASNTGLDQPQHF

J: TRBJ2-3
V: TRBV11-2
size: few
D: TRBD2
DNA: TGTGCCAGCAGCTCTCAGCGGGAGGGCCTAGGAGATACGCAGTATTTT
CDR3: CASSSQREGLGDTQYF